This T cell receptor beta chain was obtained from a study of a mutant IDH1 vaccine in newly diagnosed glioma. The wider study: Patients got their first vaccination 4-6 weeks after radiotherapy alone, or with temozolomide cycles.

The time point is: week 5, during vaccination. A 20-mer mutant IDH1 peptide at 300 ug was injected subcutaneously with topical imiquimod. Assay used: immunoSEQ multiplex PCR; TCRdb lists only in-frame clones, some missing. The sample records tens of thousands of clones, more than 70% being singletons. Germline assignment: CDR1 KGHSH and CDR2 LQKENI. This CDR3 contains 13 residues. The V end was cut by 2 bases, the J end by 4 bases, with 8 bases between. For this clone: The antigen remains undetermined.

General observations from the study: It seemed that pseudoprogression was not linked to changes in the top peripheral T cell clonotypes.

The V gene is TRBV18, the J gene TRBJ1-2; D remains ambiguous. The source of this sequence is a man aged 50-59 years with glioma. Sequences were derived from PBMCs, sampled from a glioma patient whose treatment included an IDH1 peptide vaccine. CDR3 amino acids: CASSPIESYGYTF. The CDR3, as DNA: TGTGCCAGCTCACCAATAGAGAGCTATGGCTACACCTTC.